Below, 26 T cell receptor beta chains from the same sample are listed, as sequenced in a study of T cell repertoires in cytomegalovirus infection. TCRdb independently ran MiXCR on the reads; one entry per CDR3 protein. There are hundreds of thousands of distinct CDR3 sequences in the sample; roughly 26% occur only once, and around 8% lies in the top ten. The sample consisted of CD8+ T cells from PBMCs. The receptors derive from a human donor in good health (CMV status not recorded). Some clones in this sample may be carry-over from other donors' samples.

CDR3 amino acids: CSASSTGTSGGLAKTQYF. CDR3 nucleotide sequence: TGCAGTGCTTCGTCCACCGGGACTAGCGGGGGATTAGCGAAGACCCAGTACTTC. This rearrangement joins TRBV20-1 to TRBJ2-5, with 14 bases that match TRBD2. CDR3 length equals 18 residues. V trimming: 5 bases; J trimming: 6 bases; junction bases outside the gene matches: 17. Germline CDR1 reads DFQATT; CDR2 reads SNEGSKA (reference sequence).

Ten or more counts support this clonotype. The chain joins TRBV7-6 to TRBJ2-7; weak D call: TRBD2 (5 bases). Trimming took 8 bases from V and 2 from J, leaving 13 bases between them. The CDR3 loop spans 13 amino acids. Germline CDR1 reads SGHVS; CDR2 reads FNYEAQ. CDR3 protein: CASAVGETYEQYV. The CDR3 nucleotides are TGTGCCAGCGCCGTTGGGGAGACCTACGAGCAGTACGTC.

This clonotype came up many times. The chain carries TRBV7-9 and TRBJ2-3, with D perhaps matching TRBD2 (6 bases). The V end lost 5 bases, the J end lost 2 bases, and 26 bases lay between the germline ends. Germline CDR1 SEHNR, CDR2 FQNEAQ (reference sequence). The CDR3 covers 19 residues. CDR3 residues: CASSQPRGTPKGPTDTQYF. CDR3 nucleotide sequence: TGTGCCAGCAGCCAGCCTCGGGGGACCCCGAAGGGACCCACAGATACGCAGTATTTT.

This clonotype was counted a few times. The chain employs TRBV9 and TRBJ2-3, with TRBD2 as a possible D gene (5 bases). This CDR3 spans 13 amino acids. Germline V CDR1 and CDR2: SGDLS, YYNGEE. The ends were cut back, 1 base at V and 4 bases at J, with 7 bases in the middle. CDR3 coding DNA: TGTGCCAGCAGCGTAAGGGAGCCAGATACGCAGTATTTT. Translating it yields CASSVREPDTQYF.

The rearrangement joins TRBV27 to TRBJ2-7, with D tentatively TRBD1 (6 bases). V dropped 8 bases and J dropped 2 bases, with 22 bases sitting between them. The germline CDR1 and CDR2 sequences are MNHEY and SMNVEV (reference sequence). The CDR3 consists of 16 residues. CDR3 DNA sequence: TGTGCCAGCCCTCCCCCCCCGGGACACGGAACCTACGAGCAGTACTTC. Amino acids: CASPPPPGHGTYEQYF.

This chain joins TRBV5-1 and TRBJ1-2; the D gene is possibly TRBD1 (6 bases). V lost 4 bases and J 6 bases, leaving 10 bases between the germline ends. From germline, CDR1 is SGHRS and CDR2 YFSETQ. The CDR3 is made up of 12 amino acids. DNA for the CDR3: TGCGCCAGCAGCGGGGGGGCAGATGGCTACACCTTC. Protein: CASSGGADGYTF.

The chain couples TRBV15 to TRBJ1-1; D gene uncertain. Trimming removed 0 bases at V and 1 base at J, with 9 bases between. CDR1 and CDR2 (germline): LNHNV, YYDKDF (reference sequence). This CDR3 comprises 15 residues. The CDR3 loop reads CATSRDTLRNTEAFF. The CDR3 region has the DNA TGTGCCACCAGCAGAGATACTTTGCGGAACACTGAAGCTTTCTTT.

Many counts were recorded for this clonotype. This chain joins TRBV7-2 and TRBJ2-5; no reliable D call. The ends were cut back, 5 bases at V and 5 bases at J, with 9 bases in the middle. The CDR3 consists of 12 residues. Germline V lookup: CDR1 SGHTA, CDR2 FQGNSA. CDR3 amino acids: CASSRLGETQYF. CDR3 nucleotide sequence: TGTGCCAGCAGCCGGCTAGGGGAGACCCAGTACTTC.

This rearrangement joins TRBV28 to TRBJ2-1; weak D call: TRBD1 (5 bases). This CDR3 region has 14 residues. Trimming left V 8 bases short and J 4 bases short, with 15 bases between. Per germline, CDR1 MDHEN and CDR2 SYDVKM. In DNA, the CDR3 is TGTGCCAGCGGCCCCCAGGGAAGATACAATGAGCAGTTCTTC. Its protein is CASGPQGRYNEQFF.

This clonotype was counted ten times or more. The rearrangement uses TRBV7-2 and TRBJ2-7; D ambiguous. CDR1 and CDR2 (germline): SGHTA, FQGNSA. The CDR3 consists of 14 residues. Trimming stripped 2 bases from V and 3 bases from J, with 11 bases between. CDR3 loop: CASSLPGSGYEQYV. CDR3 nucleotides: TGTGCCAGCAGCTTACCAGGATCGGGCTACGAGCAGTACGTC.

Ten or more counts support this clonotype. The chain has TRBV19 and TRBJ2-1, with a tentative D call TRBD2 (5 bases). There are 12 residues in the CDR3. The germline CDR1 and CDR2 sequences are LNHDA and SQIVND (reference sequence). Trimming took 6 bases from V and 7 from J, leaving 10 bases between them. The CDR3 DNA sequence: TGTGCCAGTAGATTCGAGGGAAATGAGCAGTTCTTC. Protein: CASRFEGNEQFF.

The chain is built from TRBV5-5 and TRBJ2-7; D possibly corresponds to TRBD1 (6 bases). Germline V lookup: CDR1 SGHKS, CDR2 YYEKEE (reference sequence). CDR3 length: 13 residues. The V and J ends lost 4 bases and 3 bases respectively, with 11 bases between them. The CDR3 sequence: CASSRDTIYEQYF. The CDR3 DNA reads TGTGCCAGCAGCCGGGACACCATCTACGAGCAGTACTTC.

This clonotype was observed a few times. V is TRBV29-1 and J is TRBJ1-2; D call uncertain. V lost 4 bases to trimming and J lost 8 bases, with 14 bases between them. The CDR3 spans 12 residues. The V gene's germline CDR1 is SQVTM and CDR2 ANQGSEA. CDR3 in amino acids: CSVVMAERGYTF. DNA of the CDR3: TGCAGCGTTGTTATGGCCGAGAGGGGCTACACCTTC. Based on the CDR3 plus reference TRBV29-1 and TRBJ1-2, the full variable domain is SAVISQKPSRDICQRGTSLTIQCQVDSQVTMMFWYRQQPGQSLTLIATANQGSEATYESGFVIDKFPISRPNLTFSTLTVSNMSPEDSSIYLCSVVMAERGYTFGSGTRLTVV.

At least ten counts were recorded for this clonotype. V is TRBV6-2 or TRBV6-3 and J is TRBJ2-1, with 7 bases aligning to TRBD2. Germline V gives CDR1 MNHEY, CDR2 SVGEGT. The CDR3 is 17 amino acids. V trimming: 0 bases; J trimming: 4 bases; junction bases outside the gene matches: 9. In DNA form, the CDR3 reads TGTGCCAGCAGTTACTCGAAAGGGGAGGGGACTTACAATGAGCAGTTCTTC. Translation: CASSYSKGEGTYNEQFF.

This clonotype has more than one count but fewer than ten. The V and J genes are TRBV7-9 and TRBJ1-1, with unresolved D. This CDR3 is built from 13 residues. Trimming removed 1 base at V and 4 bases at J, with 7 bases between. The V gene's germline CDR1 is SEHNR and CDR2 FQNEAQ (reference sequence). As DNA, the CDR3 is TGTGCCAGCAGCTTAGAGGTACTCACTGAAGCTTTCTTT. It codes for CASSLEVLTEAFF. The whole variable domain, filled in from reference TRBV7-9 and TRBJ1-1, reads DTGVSQNPRHKITKRGQNVTFRCDPISEHNRLYWYRQTLGQGPEFLTYFQNEAQLEKSRLLSDRFSAERPKGSFSTLEIQRTEQGDSAMYLCASSLEVLTEAFFGQGTRLTVV.

This clonotype was seen at least ten times. V and J are TRBV7-6 and TRBJ1-4; tentatively, D is TRBD1 (5 bases). This CDR3 contains 13 residues. With 5 bases removed from V and 8 bases from J, the gap between germline ends came to 12 bases. Germline CDR1 SGHVS, CDR2 FNYEAQ. This CDR3 is CASSRHHREKLFF. Here the CDR3 DNA reads TGTGCCAGCAGCCGTCACCACAGGGAAAAACTGTTTTTT.

The sample holds many counts of this clonotype. The chain carries TRBV12-5 and TRBJ1-2, with no clear D. V lost 2 bases and J lost 5, with 9 bases in between. This CDR3 region has 13 residues. Germline lookup yields CDR1 LGHNT and CDR2 FRNRAP. CDR3 in amino acids: CASGLRWTYGYTF. CDR3 DNA: TGTGCTAGTGGTTTGAGATGGACTTATGGCTACACCTTC.

Comment on this clonotype: Just one base apart from a much larger clone, this may be a read error. The CDR3 DNA follows: TGTGTCAGCAGCTTAGCCCCCCCCGGGTACGATCAATGGTCTGAGCAGTTCTTC. Its translation: CVSSLAPPGYDQWSEQFF. The chain joins TRBV11-3 to TRBJ2-1, with D unclear. The CDR3 totals 18 residues. Per germline, CDR1 SGHNT and CDR2 YENEEA.

This clonotype has just a few counts. V gene TRBV29-1 combines with J gene TRBJ2-1; 8 bases map to TRBD1. Germline trimming cut 6 bases from V and 4 bases from J; bases unmatched to any gene: 11. From germline, CDR1 is SQVTM and CDR2 ANQGSEA. The CDR3 has 15 amino acids. Written as DNA, the CDR3 is TGCAGCGTAGGGACGACAGGGGCCCTTTACAATGAGCAGTTCTTC. Amino acid sequence: CSVGTTGALYNEQFF.

There are a few counts of this clonotype. The chain has TRBV25-1 and TRBJ1-5; D is unresolved. Trimming removed 2 bases from V and 6 bases from J, with 20 bases in between. The germline gives CDR1 MGHDK, CDR2 SYGVNS. The CDR3 is 17 amino acids. The CDR3 sequence is CASSEPGIGWRGQPQHF. CDR3 coding DNA: TGTGCCAGCAGTGAACCGGGGATAGGATGGCGGGGTCAGCCCCAGCATTTT. The entire variable domain, with the rest obtained from reference TRBV25-1 and TRBJ1-5, is as follows: EADIYQTPRYLVIGTGKKITLECSQTMGHDKMYWYQQDPGMELHLIHYSYGVNSTEKGDLSSESTVSRIRTEHFPLTLESARPSHTSQYLCASSEPGIGWRGQPQHFGDGTRLSIL.

V is TRBV12-3 or TRBV12-4 and J is TRBJ2-1; D is undetermined. This CDR3 is 11 amino acids long. Trimming cost V 4 bases and J 9 bases, with 7 bases left between them. The CDR3: CASSSHFEQFF. The CDR3 DNA reads TGTGCCAGCAGTTCCCACTTTGAGCAGTTCTTC.

This clonotype was observed a handful of times. The chain employs TRBV7-9 and TRBJ2-1; 9 nucleotides match TRBD2. The CDR3 runs 15 residues. Germline values: CDR1 SEHNR, CDR2 FQNEAQ (reference sequence). Trimming at V came to 4 bases and at J to 8 bases, leaving 9 bases not matched to a gene. DNA of the CDR3: TGTGCCAGCAGCTCCGCTAGCGGGGACCTGGATGAGCAGTTCTTC. This encodes CASSSASGDLDEQFF.

In its sample, this clonotype was seen a few times. The V and J genes are TRBV7-9 and TRBJ1-2; 11 bases agree with TRBD1. The CDR3 totals 14 residues. In germline, CDR1 is SEHNR, CDR2 FQNEAQ (reference sequence). J lost 6 bases, V lost 5 bases, and 5 bases had no gene match. CDR3 protein: CASSPGTGGNGYTF. CDR3 DNA sequence: TGTGCCAGCAGCCCCGGGACAGGGGGTAATGGCTACACCTTC.

This clonotype has a count of ten or more. J is TRBJ2-7 and V is TRBV7-8; a weak D match, TRBD2 (5 bases). Trimming removed 3 bases from V and 0 bases from J, with 9 bases in between. CDR1 SGHVS and CDR2 FQNEAQ come from the germline V gene. The CDR3 sequence is 14 residues long. The CDR3 loop is CASSLGVSSYEQYV. CDR3 DNA: TGTGCCAGCAGCTTGGGAGTAAGCTCCTACGAGCAGTACGTC.

This clonotype appeared many times. J is TRBJ2-3 and V is TRBV28; 9 positions agree with TRBD2. After removal of 2 bases from V and 3 bases from J, the junction contained 6 bases not matched to a gene. Germline assignment: CDR1 MDHEN and CDR2 SYDVKM. The CDR3 covers 16 residues. As DNA, the CDR3 is TGTGCCAGCAGTTTAGGTGGGCTAGCGGGGACAGATACGCAGTATTTT. It encodes CASSLGGLAGTDTQYF.

The V gene is TRBV12-3 or TRBV12-4, the J gene TRBJ2-1; TRBD2 might be the D (7 bases). The V gene lost 6 bases and the J gene lost 7 bases, with 19 bases spanning the gap. The CDR3 consists of 15 residues. This CDR3 reads CASSPGGGAPNEQFF. CDR3 nucleotide sequence: TGTGCCAGCAGCCCTGGGGGGGGGGCTCCAAATGAGCAGTTCTTC.